These 27 T cell receptor beta chains were sequenced from one sample in a study of blood T cell repertoires in COVID-19. Sequencing was performed with immunoSEQ multiplex PCR; in TCRdb, only in-frame clones are kept and a portion is missing. The sample consists of approximately 160,000 clones, approximately 85% of them appearing once. Source material: peripheral blood. Receptors were obtained from a woman in her fifties or sixties with COVID-19, enrolled during active disease.

V gene TRBV7-8 combines with J gene TRBJ1-5; perhaps TRBD1 as D (6 bases). Looked up from germline, CDR1 is SGHVS and CDR2 is FQNEAQ. This CDR3 contains 14 residues. V was trimmed by 3 bases and J by 3 bases, leaving 9 bases between them. For the CDR3, the DNA is TGTGCCAGCAGCTTTGGACAGCCCAATCAGCCCCAGCATTTT. This sequence encodes CASSFGQPNQPQHF.

The chain has TRBV5-1 and TRBJ1-2, with D uncertain. The germline gives CDR1 SGHRS, CDR2 YFSETQ. Trimming pared 6 bases from V and 2 bases from J, leaving 11 bases between. The CDR3 has 13 residues. For the CDR3, the DNA is TGCGCCAGCACATCGACGGGGAACTATGGCTACACCTTC. This encodes CASTSTGNYGYTF.

This clone was found a few times. This chain links TRBV19 with TRBJ1-2, with TRBD1 matching over 8 bases. Trimming removed 5 bases from V and 5 bases from J; junction bases left unmatched: 7. Germline-derived CDR1 and CDR2 are LNHDA and SQIVND (reference sequence). This CDR3 has 14 amino acids. DNA of the CDR3: TGTGCCAGTAGTCTTCAGGGGGCAGGTTATGGCTACACCTTC. Its protein is CASSLQGAGYGYTF. Complete variable domain (other parts from reference TRBV19 and TRBJ1-2): DGGITQSPKYLFRKEGQNVTLSCEQNLNHDAMYWYRQDPGQGLRLIYYSQIVNDFQKGDIAEGYSVSREKKESFPLTVTSAQKNPTAFYLCASSLQGAGYGYTFGSGTRLTVV.

The chain combines TRBV5-5 with TRBJ2-5; 7 nucleotides align to TRBD1. V lost 4 bases, J lost 5 bases, and 5 bases stayed unmatched. Looked up from germline, CDR1 is SGHKS and CDR2 is YYEKEE (reference sequence). CDR3 length: 13 amino acids. The CDR3 DNA reads as TGTGCCAGCAGCAACCCAGGGGGTGAGACCCAGTACTTC. This sequence encodes CASSNPGGETQYF.

The chain combines TRBV11-3 with TRBJ1-1; D not resolved. CDR3 length: 13 amino acids. Trimming took off 1 base at V and 5 bases at J, with 8 bases between the two ends. CDR1 SGHNT and CDR2 YENEEA come from the germline V gene. DNA of the CDR3: TGTGCCAGCAGCTTAGGGGCAACTACTGAAGCTTTCTTT. Translated: CASSLGATTEAFF.

The chain employs TRBV6-6 and TRBJ1-2, with D perhaps TRBD1 (6 bases). The CDR3 has 13 amino acids. Per the germline V gene, CDR1 is MNHNY and CDR2 is SVGAGI (reference sequence). The V end was cut by 5 bases, the J end by 6 bases, with 13 bases between. For the CDR3, the DNA is TGTGCCAGCAGTCTCGATACAGGGAATGGCTACACCTTC. This codes for CASSLDTGNGYTF.

This clone showed up just a few times. This rearrangement joins TRBV5-5 to TRBJ1-5; possibly TRBD1 for D (5 bases). Germline values: CDR1 SGHKS, CDR2 YYEKEE (reference sequence). V was cut by 4 bases and J by 4 bases, with 12 bases left in between. The CDR3 length is 14 residues. In DNA form, the CDR3 reads TGTGCCAGCAGCCGGGACTCGGCGAATCAGCCCCAGCATTTT. Translating gives CASSRDSANQPQHF.

The chain combines TRBV5-1 with TRBJ2-7; 11 bases match TRBD2. Germline V gives CDR1 SGHRS, CDR2 YFSETQ. This CDR3 has 17 amino acids. V shed 4 bases, J shed 1 base, and the junction held 10 bases outside the gene matches. CDR3 region: CASSGRLAGNLSYEQYV. CDR3 nucleotide sequence: TGCGCCAGCAGCGGGCGACTAGCGGGGAACCTTTCCTACGAGCAGTACGTC.

This chain links TRBV7-3 with TRBJ1-1; TRBD1 aligns across 11 bases. The length of the CDR3 is 17 residues. Germline trimming cut 0 bases from V and 0 bases from J; bases unmatched to any gene: 3. Looked up from germline, CDR1 is SGHTA and CDR2 is FQGTGA. CDR3 residues: CASSLTGQGAMNTEAFF. The DNA for the CDR3 is TGTGCCAGCAGCTTAACCGGACAGGGGGCTATGAACACTGAAGCTTTCTTT.

This chain links TRBV10-3 with TRBJ1-4, with a tentative D call TRBD1 (5 bases). There are 15 residues in the CDR3. Germline CDR1 ENHRY, CDR2 SYGVKD. V lost 0 bases to trimming and J lost 6 bases, with 11 bases between them. Written as DNA, the CDR3 is TGTGCCATCAGTGAGTCGGGCACAGGTTATGAAAAACTGTTTTTT. Its protein is CAISESGTGYEKLFF.

The chain couples TRBV24-1 to TRBJ1-5; perhaps TRBD1 as D (5 bases). CDR3 size: 17 residues. V lost 2 bases, J lost 1 base, and 14 bases lay in between. The germline gives CDR1 KGHDR, CDR2 SFDVKD. Here the CDR3 reads CATSDSRDSQSNQPQHF. In nucleotides, the CDR3 is TGTGCCACCAGTGATTCGAGAGACAGTCAGAGCAATCAGCCCCAGCATTTT.

The genes are TRBV6-6 and TRBJ1-5; D is perhaps TRBD1 (6 bases). The CDR3 spans 14 residues. The V gene lost 8 bases and the J gene lost 6 bases, with 17 bases spanning the gap. CDR1 MNHNY and CDR2 SVGAGI come from the germline V gene (reference sequence). This chain's CDR3 is CASSNLAGVQPQHF. For the CDR3, the DNA is TGTGCCAGCTCCAACCTAGCAGGGGTTCAGCCCCAGCATTTT.

V is TRBV5-1 and J is TRBJ2-2; 7 nucleotides match TRBD1. The CDR3 loop spans 17 amino acids. Per germline, CDR1 SGHRS and CDR2 YFSETQ. V lost 2 bases and J lost 0; bases outside the gene matches: 7. CDR3 protein: CASSFRRDSTNTGELFF. CDR3 bases: TGCGCCAGCAGCTTTCGTAGGGACAGCACGAACACCGGGGAGCTGTTTTTT.

The CDR3: CASSKWGFGNQPQHF. Here the CDR3 DNA reads TGTGCCAGCAGTAAATGGGGCTTTGGCAATCAGCCCCAGCATTTT. This chain joins TRBV6-5 and TRBJ1-5, with a tentative D call TRBD1 (5 bases). Germline values: CDR1 MNHEY, CDR2 SVGAGI. The CDR3 runs 15 residues. Trimming stripped 5 bases from V and 2 bases from J, with 13 bases between.

The chain links TRBV5-1 to TRBJ1-1, with 7 bases fitting TRBD1. The length of the CDR3 is 15 residues. Germline V lookup: CDR1 SGHRS, CDR2 YFSETQ. V trimming: 0 bases; J trimming: 6 bases; junction bases outside the gene matches: 8. DNA of the CDR3: TGCGCCAGCAGCTTGGGACAGGGCTCAAACGCTGAAGCTTTCTTT. This translates into CASSLGQGSNAEAFF.

The V gene is TRBV5-1, the J gene TRBJ1-2, with D possibly being TRBD1 (5 bases). Trimming stripped 5 bases from V and 6 bases from J, with 20 bases between. From germline, CDR1 is SGHRS and CDR2 YFSETQ. This CDR3 is 15 amino acids long. The CDR3 DNA reads as TGCGCCAGCAGAACTTACCCGGACACCTCGAATGGCTACACCTTC. This codes for CASRTYPDTSNGYTF.

This chain links TRBV3-1 (or the pseudogene TRBV3-2) with TRBJ1-4; TRBD1 matches at 10 bases. Germline CDR1 reads LGHDT; CDR2 reads YNNKEL (reference sequence). This CDR3 region has 20 residues. J was trimmed by 0 bases and V by 3 bases; bases with no gene match: 13. CDR3 sequence reads: CASSHPPGQGLFATNEKLFF. The CDR3 DNA reads TGTGCCAGCAGCCACCCCCCGGGACAGGGGCTTTTTGCAACTAATGAAAAACTGTTTTTT.

The chain employs TRBV6-5 and TRBJ1-1, with 10 nucleotides matching TRBD1. V lost 6 bases and J lost 5; bases outside the gene matches: 9. The CDR3 covers 15 residues. Germline CDR1 reads MNHEY; CDR2 reads SVGAGI. The DNA of the CDR3 is TGTGCCAGCAGGGTCCGACAGGGGGCTTGGACTGAAGCTTTCTTT. Translation: CASRVRQGAWTEAFF.

V and J are TRBV6-6 and TRBJ1-5; 8 bases fit TRBD1. This CDR3 comprises 18 residues. The trim removed 5 bases at V and 2 bases at J, leaving 14 bases unmatched. Germline V gene data show CDR1 as MNHNY and CDR2 as SVGAGI (reference sequence). Here the CDR3 DNA reads TGTGCCAGCAGTCGCGGGACAGGCTTTACCCTCGGCAATCAGCCCCAGCATTTT. Its protein is CASSRGTGFTLGNQPQHF.

This clone has a count of ten or more. The chain couples TRBV6-5 to TRBJ2-7; 8 bases map to TRBD1. Germline assignment: CDR1 MNHEY and CDR2 SVGAGI. The J segment lost 2 bases and the V segment lost 4 bases, leaving 7 bases of the junction unmatched. The CDR3 has 15 residues. CDR3 nucleotide sequence: TGTGCCAGCAGTTCCGCAGGGGGCGGAACCTACGAGCAGTACGTC. This sequence encodes CASSSAGGGTYEQYV.

Worth noting for this clone: The sample contains more than one DNA sequence encoding this CDR3. The chain uses TRBV19 and TRBJ2-5; D is possibly TRBD2 (5 bases). The CDR3 length is 15 residues. CDR1 and CDR2 (germline): LNHDA, SQIVND (reference sequence). The V gene lost 0 bases and the J gene lost 5 bases, with 13 bases spanning the gap. The CDR3 loop is CASSIDSGSGETQYF. The CDR3 DNA is TGTGCCAGTAGTATAGATTCGGGGTCCGGGGAGACCCAGTACTTC.

This clone came up a few times. The chain is built from TRBV27 and TRBJ2-6; the D gene is possibly TRBD2 (6 bases). The length of the CDR3 is 15 residues. V lost 4 bases to trimming and J lost 2 bases, with 9 bases between them. CDR1 and CDR2 (germline): MNHEY, SMNVEV (reference sequence). The CDR3 DNA is TGTGCCAGCAGTTCCACGGGGGCTGGGGCCAACGTCCTGACTTTC. This encodes CASSSTGAGANVLTF.

The J gene is TRBJ1-1, the V gene TRBV30; D is uncertain. Trimming stripped 3 bases from V and 7 bases from J, with 21 bases between. The CDR3 covers 15 residues. Germline V gene lookup returns CDR1 GTSNPN and CDR2 SVGIG (reference sequence). The CDR3 spells CAWSGVLSLRIEAFF. The CDR3 DNA follows: TGTGCCTGGAGCGGCGTCCTCTCTTTGAGGATTGAAGCTTTCTTT.

The rearrangement links TRBV6-5 to TRBJ1-2; D possibly corresponds to TRBD1 (6 bases). This CDR3 is 15 amino acids long. The V and J ends lost 0 bases and 7 bases respectively, with 15 bases between them. Germline V gene lookup returns CDR1 MNHEY and CDR2 SVGAGI. This CDR3 reads CASSYSTGGPFGYTF. The CDR3 bases are TGTGCCAGCAGTTACTCGACCGGGGGGCCCTTTGGCTACACCTTC.

V usage is TRBV4-2 and J usage is TRBJ2-6; D might be TRBD2 (5 bases). Per germline, CDR1 LGHNA and CDR2 YNFKEQ. The CDR3 loop spans 18 amino acids. V was clipped by 4 bases and J by 0 bases, with 16 bases between them. The CDR3 is CASSLREQESSGANVLTF. The CDR3 nucleotides read TGTGCCAGCAGCCTAAGGGAGCAGGAGAGCTCTGGGGCCAACGTCCTGACTTTC.

This chain joins TRBV7-9 and TRBJ1-5, with 12 bases identical to TRBD1. V was clipped by 3 bases and J by 6 bases; unmatched bases: 9. Per the germline V gene, CDR1 is SEHNR and CDR2 is FQNEAQ (reference sequence). The CDR3 has 17 amino acids. The DNA of the CDR3 is TGTGCCAGCAGCTTCTCCGGGACAGGGGGCTTGGGTCAGCCCCAGCATTTT. Translated: CASSFSGTGGLGQPQHF.

This chain uses TRBV6-4 with TRBJ2-1, with D perhaps matching TRBD2 (6 bases). V dropped 5 bases and J dropped 9 bases, with 17 bases sitting between them. Germline loops: CDR1 MRHNA, CDR2 SNTAGT. This CDR3 region has 14 residues. The CDR3 DNA is TGTGCCAGCAGTAAAGGGTATAGCGGTGGTGAGCAGTTCTTC. Amino acid sequence: CASSKGYSGGEQFF.